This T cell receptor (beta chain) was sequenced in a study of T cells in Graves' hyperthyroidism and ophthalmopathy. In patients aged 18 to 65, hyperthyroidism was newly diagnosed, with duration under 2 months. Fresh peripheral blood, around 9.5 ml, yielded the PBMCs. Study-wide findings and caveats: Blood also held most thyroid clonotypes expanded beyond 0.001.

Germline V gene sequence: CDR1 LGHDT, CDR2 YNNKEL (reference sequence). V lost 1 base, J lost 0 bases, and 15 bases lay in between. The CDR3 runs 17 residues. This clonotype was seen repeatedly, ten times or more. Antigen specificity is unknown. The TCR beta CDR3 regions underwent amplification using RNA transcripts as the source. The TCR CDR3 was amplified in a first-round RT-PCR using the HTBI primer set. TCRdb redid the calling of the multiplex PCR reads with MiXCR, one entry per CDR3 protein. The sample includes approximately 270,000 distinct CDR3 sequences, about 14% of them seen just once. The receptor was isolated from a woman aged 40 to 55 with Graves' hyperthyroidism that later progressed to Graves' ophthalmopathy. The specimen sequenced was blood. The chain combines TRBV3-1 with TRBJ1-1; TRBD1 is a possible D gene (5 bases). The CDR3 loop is CASSQVGGTGLNTEAFF. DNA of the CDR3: TGTGCCAGCAGCCAAGTAGGAGGGACGGGATTGAACACTGAAGCTTTCTTT.